The source of this T cell receptor beta chain is a study of T cell responses to AZD1222 COVID-19 vaccine. Whole-study results and caveats: None of the repertoires were sampled until the peak T cell response had passed. Clonal diversity was possibly underestimated, and white British individuals and females predominated among donors. CD4 TCRs associated with vaccination spanned spike, dominating at 160-218 and 743-854.

The germline V gene has CDR1 DFQATT and CDR2 SNEGSKA (reference sequence). The CDR3 has 13 amino acids. V dropped 3 bases and J dropped 5 bases, with 11 bases sitting between them. The repertoire was sequenced with immunoSEQ multiplex PCR; TCRdb's copy has only in-frame clones and lacks some. The repertoire holds about 96,000 clones, with approximately 87% as singletons. Concerning this clone: The antigen remains unidentified.

This sequence was found in an adult in good health. This chain connects TRBV20-1 to TRBJ1-5; D call uncertain. This specimen was peripheral blood, taken on day 0 of AZD1222 vaccination. CDR3 residues: CSASGQGYQPQHF. CDR3 coding DNA: TGCAGTGCTAGTGGTCAAGGGTATCAGCCCCAGCATTTT.